This TCR beta chain was obtained from a study of blood T cell repertoires in COVID-19. For the study at large: The study drew acute and convalescent COVID-19 samples from the United States, Italy and Spain. T cells, B-cell-depleted T cells, or PBMCs supplied cDNA or gDNA.

Germline V gene lookup returns CDR1 SGHRS and CDR2 YFSETQ. The CDR3 runs 15 residues. Trimming took off 4 bases at V and 5 bases at J, with 13 bases between the two ends. Authors' processing steps: Nucleated cell number was recorded as an estimate derived from reference gene primer amplification. TCRdb keeps only in-frame clones here, not all; method: immunoSEQ multiplex PCR. The V and J calls and clone size come from that table; D and trimming were worked out from the DNA. The table has 200,000 to 250,000 clones, about nine tenths seen once. Source material: peripheral blood. The origin of this receptor is an older woman who had recovered from COVID-19. The chain employs TRBV5-1 and TRBJ1-6; D possibly corresponds to TRBD1 (6 bases). The CDR3 region is CASSGTGYNNSPLHF. As DNA, the CDR3 is TGCGCCAGCAGCGGCACAGGGTACAATAATTCACCCCTCCACTTT.